This T cell receptor beta chain was recorded in a study of vaccination and CD4 T cells after COVID-19. As to this clonotype: What it recognizes is unknown.

CD4+ T cells that had been cultured provided DNA sequenced with the Oncomine TCR Beta short-read assay. TCRdb independently ran MiXCR on the PCR reads; one entry per CDR3 protein. Of about 15,000 distinct CDR3 sequences detected, over 60% appear once; the ten largest clones hold 16%. Treatment reported: approximately nine-day PBMC culture with coronavirus spike peptide pools or control peptides (ViraFEST assay). Per well, approximately 2.1 million PBMCs were cultured in the presence of roughly 9 IU/ml IL-2 and approximately 9.5 ug/ml peptide pools. This CDR3 has 13 residues. V was trimmed by 6 bases and J by 5 bases, leaving 14 bases between them. Per the germline V gene, CDR1 is MNHNS and CDR2 is SASEGT.

The sequence was obtained from a human donor who had recovered from COVID-19. V is TRBV6-1 and J is TRBJ2-7; D uncertain. The material sequenced was CD4+ T cells from blood, cultured in vitro. The CDR3 DNA reads TGTGCCAGCAGGCTCGACACCGCCCACGAGCAGTACTTC. Its translation: CASRLDTAHEQYF.